The sequence of this T cell receptor beta chain was determined in a study of T-cell reconstitution after alpha-beta-depleted transplantation in children. Germline V gene sequence: CDR1 MGHRA, CDR2 YSYEKL. The CDR3 has 14 residues. After removal of 5 bases from V and 2 bases from J, the junction contained 3 bases not matched to a gene. Unique molecular identifiers were incorporated when the TCRbeta library was constructed. TCRdb re-derived calls from the PCR reads in MiXCR, one entry per CDR3 protein. Found here are hundreds of thousands of distinct CDR3 sequences, about 10% of them singletons; the top ten hold around 10%.

The sequence was obtained from a human donor who donated a stem cell graft to a child with SCID. Sequencing used PBMCs from the stem cell graft donor, obtained from the stem cell graft. This chain joins TRBV4-1 and TRBJ2-1; 7 positions match TRBD2. The CDR3 sequence is CASSEAGTYNEQFF. The CDR3 nucleotides are TGCGCCAGCAGCGAAGCGGGGACCTACAATGAGCAGTTCTTC.